This is a list of T cell receptor beta chains from one sample in a study of blood T cell repertoires in COVID-19. Sequencing used immunoSEQ multiplex PCR; TCRdb keeps in-frame clones, though not all of them. The table includes about 190,000 clones, over 80% detected once. The material sequenced was peripheral blood. The source is a woman under 40 with acute or convalescent COVID-19. Each CDR3 is given without its conserved first and last residue. The order of the fields is V gene, CDR3 length, J gene, clone size, CDR3 protein. Size is omitted from some rows. Given values are once, few, many or a class for expanded clones.

TRBV28	12	TRBJ1-5	NA	ASIDGTGARPQH
TRBV6-1	13	TRBJ1-2	once	ASSETRTANYGYT
TRBV2	11	TRBJ1-4	NA	ASSEDSREKLF
TRBV11-3	11	TRBJ2-1	NA	ASSYGEENEQF
TRBV28	13	TRBJ2-3	few	ASSLAGSSTDTQY
TRBV5-1	16	TRBJ1-6	once	ASSGRPLGNSHNSPLH
TRBV3-1/TRBV3-2	9	TRBJ2-5	NA	AWGGGPTQY
TRBV27	15	TRBJ2-6	NA	ASSRDRGTSGANVLT
TRBV4-3	11	TRBJ1-2	NA	ASSPRREYGYT
TRBV29-1	12	TRBJ1-1	NA	SVGAGGLMLGAF
TRBV29-1	11	TRBJ1-2	NA	SVGGTGARGYT
TRBV19	10	TRBJ2-7	NA	ASSITADEQY
TRBV29-1	11	TRBJ1-1	NA	SVNQGSNTEAF
TRBV19	13	TRBJ2-7	NA	ASSTPLAAVYEQY
TRBV6-5	13	TRBJ1-6	NA	ASRGDTEFSSPLH
TRBV4-2	12	TRBJ1-1	once	ASSQAGQNTEAF
TRBV5-4	14	TRBJ1-4	NA	ASSLGVSGTNEKLF
TRBV7-9	12	TRBJ2-7	few	ASSSTSGYYEQY
TRBV14	11	TRBJ1-1	NA	ASSQGRVTEAF
TRBV10-3	15	TRBJ1-2	NA	AIRYPLSVGGGYGYT
TRBV30	10	TRBJ1-6	once	AWTEMNSPLH
TRBV7-9	12	TRBJ2-1	NA	ASRGSGDYNEQF
TRBV5-1	11	TRBJ2-5	NA	ASNPNRAGTQY
TRBV6-1	10	TRBJ1-1	NA	ASSEWASEAF
TRBV6-4	12	TRBJ2-2	NA	ASRELVSAGELF
TRBV19	12	TRBJ2-7	NA	ASSRDRVTYEQY
TRBV5-1	13	TRBJ2-5	NA	ASSLGSGVQETQY
TRBV5-1	12	TRBJ1-1	NA	ASSLAGWNTEAF
TRBV7-8	16	TRBJ2-7	NA	ASSSGTRGLAGSYEQY
TRBV12-3/TRBV12-4	11	TRBJ2-5	once	ASSQTRWETQY
TRBV13	12	TRBJ1-4	NA	ASSLQARNEKLF
TRBV7-6	14	TRBJ1-1	NA	ASSLGPGTGGTEAF
TRBV4-3	15	TRBJ2-7	NA	ASSQDLAGRSSYEQY
TRBV7-2	10	TRBJ1-2	NA	ASSPPGIGYT
TRBV7-2	13	TRBJ1-4	NA	ASSLGGGANEKLF
TRBV6-5	13	TRBJ2-1	NA	ASRTGRGDYNEQF
TRBV9	12	TRBJ1-1	NA	ASSVQGSNTEAF
TRBV6-4	11	TRBJ2-2	NA	ASSDSDTGELF
TRBV27	13	TRBJ2-2	NA	ASSRRLANTGELF
TRBV7-9	12	TRBJ2-7	NA	ASRDRDRGYEQY